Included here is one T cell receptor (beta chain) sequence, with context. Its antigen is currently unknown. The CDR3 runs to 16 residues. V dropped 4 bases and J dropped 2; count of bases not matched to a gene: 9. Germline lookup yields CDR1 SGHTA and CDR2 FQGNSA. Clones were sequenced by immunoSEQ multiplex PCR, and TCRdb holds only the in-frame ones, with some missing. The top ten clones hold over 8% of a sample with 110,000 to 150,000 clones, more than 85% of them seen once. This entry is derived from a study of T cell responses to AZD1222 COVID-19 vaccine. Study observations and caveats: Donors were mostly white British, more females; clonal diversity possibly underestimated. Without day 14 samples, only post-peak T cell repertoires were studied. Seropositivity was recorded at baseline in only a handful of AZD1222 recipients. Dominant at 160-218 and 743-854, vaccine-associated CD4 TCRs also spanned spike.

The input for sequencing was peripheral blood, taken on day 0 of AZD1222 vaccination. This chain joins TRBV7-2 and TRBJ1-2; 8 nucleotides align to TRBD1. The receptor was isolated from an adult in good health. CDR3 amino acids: CASSSNKGTGNYGYTF. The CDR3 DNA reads TGTGCCAGCAGCTCAAACAAAGGGACAGGAAACTATGGCTACACCTTC.